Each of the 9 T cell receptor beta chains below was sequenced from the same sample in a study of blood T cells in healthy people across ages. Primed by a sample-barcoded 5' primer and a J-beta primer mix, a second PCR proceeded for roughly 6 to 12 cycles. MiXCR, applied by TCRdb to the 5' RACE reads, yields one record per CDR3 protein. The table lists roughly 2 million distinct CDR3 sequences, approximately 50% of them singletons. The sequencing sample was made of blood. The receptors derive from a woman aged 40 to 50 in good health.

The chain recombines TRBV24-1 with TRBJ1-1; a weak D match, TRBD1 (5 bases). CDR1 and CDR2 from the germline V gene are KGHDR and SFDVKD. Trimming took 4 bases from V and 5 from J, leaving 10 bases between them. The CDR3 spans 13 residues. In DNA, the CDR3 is TGTGCCACCAGTGAGCCAGGGAGTACTGAAGCTTTCTTT. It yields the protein CATSEPGSTEAFF.

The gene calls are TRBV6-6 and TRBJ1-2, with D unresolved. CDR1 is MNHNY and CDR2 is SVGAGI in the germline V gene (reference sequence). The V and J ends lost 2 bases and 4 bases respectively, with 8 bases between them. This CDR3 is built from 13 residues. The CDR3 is CASSYQDGYGYTF. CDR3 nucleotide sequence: TGTGCCAGCAGTTACCAGGACGGCTATGGCTACACCTTC.

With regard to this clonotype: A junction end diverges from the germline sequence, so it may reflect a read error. CDR3 coding DNA: TGTGCCATCAGTGAGGGCCAGAACTACGATGAGCAGTTCTTC. As protein: CAISEGQNYDEQFF. The chain recombines TRBV10-3 with TRBJ2-1; D is ambiguous. Germline-derived CDR1 and CDR2 are ENHRY and SYGVKD. The CDR3 sequence is 14 residues long.

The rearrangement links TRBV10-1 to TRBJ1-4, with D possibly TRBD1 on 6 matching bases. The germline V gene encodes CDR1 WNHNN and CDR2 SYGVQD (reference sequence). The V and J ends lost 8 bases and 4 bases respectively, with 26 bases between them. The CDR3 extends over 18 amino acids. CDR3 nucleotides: TGCGCCAGCGGCACGAGCCCCGACAGACAGGTGGTTAATGAAAAACTGTTTTTT. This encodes CASGTSPDRQVVNEKLFF.

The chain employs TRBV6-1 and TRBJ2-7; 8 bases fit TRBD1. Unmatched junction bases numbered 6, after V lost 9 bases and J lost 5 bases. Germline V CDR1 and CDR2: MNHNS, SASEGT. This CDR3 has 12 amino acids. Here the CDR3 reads CASGQGPNEQYF. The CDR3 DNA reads TGTGCCAGTGGACAGGGCCCTAACGAGCAGTACTTC.

In nucleotides, the CDR3 is TGTGCCATCACTAGCGGTTTAAGGGATACGCAGTATTTT. It translates to CAITSGLRDTQYF. The gene calls are TRBV10-3 and TRBJ2-3; 7 bases match TRBD2. CDR1 is ENHRY and CDR2 is SYGVKD in the germline V gene. V lost 7 bases to trimming and J lost 6 bases; unmatched junction nucleotides: 7. CDR3 length: 13 residues.

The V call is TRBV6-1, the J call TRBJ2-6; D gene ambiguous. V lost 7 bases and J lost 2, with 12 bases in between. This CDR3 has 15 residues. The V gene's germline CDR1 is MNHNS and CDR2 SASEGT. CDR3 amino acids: CASTSWTPGANVLTF. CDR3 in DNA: TGTGCCAGCACTTCTTGGACCCCTGGGGCCAACGTCCTGACTTTC.

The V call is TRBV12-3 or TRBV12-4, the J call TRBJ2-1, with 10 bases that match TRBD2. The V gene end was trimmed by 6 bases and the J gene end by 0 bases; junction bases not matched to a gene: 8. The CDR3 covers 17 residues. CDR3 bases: TGTGCCAGCAGGCCGTTACTAGCGGGGCTCTCCTACAATGAGCAGTTCTTC. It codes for CASRPLLAGLSYNEQFF.

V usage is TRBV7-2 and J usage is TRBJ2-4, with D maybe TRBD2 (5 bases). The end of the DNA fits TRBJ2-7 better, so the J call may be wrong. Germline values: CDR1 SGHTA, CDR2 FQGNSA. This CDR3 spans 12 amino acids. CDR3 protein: CASSWELDEQYF. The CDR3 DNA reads TGTGCCAGCAGTTGGGAGTTAGACGAGCAGTACTTC.